Listed here are 28 T cell receptor beta chains from one sample, sequenced in a study of T cell therapy after organ transplantation (dated by TCRdb to between 2018 and 2020). The sample's time point label, decoded: 20-29 weeks after completion of therapy. Library preparation employed the immunoSEQ multiplex PCR assay. The clones in this table, taken by TCRdb from immuneACCESS, are in-frame only. Not every clone is retained; where verified, under half of the shortfall comes from an unresolved V gene, and the cause of the rest is unknown. The sample table records fewer than 3,000 clones; roughly 80% of these occur just once. The top ten constitute 29% of the sample. What these receptors recognize is not known. This specimen consisted of CD8+ T cells from blood, obtained after autologous CMV-specific T cell therapy. All receptors come from a human patient who had received a solid organ transplant and had CMV disease. Post transplant, some T cells may arise from the graft donor.

This clone was detected a few times. The J gene is TRBJ2-7, the V gene TRBV10-1; the D is unclear. V lost 10 bases to trimming and J lost 4 bases, with 5 bases between them. CDR1 WNHNN and CDR2 SYGVQD come from the germline V gene (reference sequence). The CDR3 sequence is 9 residues long. The DNA for the CDR3 is TGCGCCAATCTATACGAGCAGTACTTC. Residues: CANLYEQYF.

Judged by abundance, this clone is large. The chain combines TRBV7-2 with TRBJ2-5; 7 nucleotides line up with TRBD1. Germline V gene data show CDR1 as SGHTA and CDR2 as FQGNSA. This CDR3 has 15 residues. Trimming at V came to 5 bases and at J to 6 bases, leaving 12 bases not matched to a gene. The CDR3 is CASSGTLTGMKTQYF. In DNA form, the CDR3 reads TGTGCCAGCAGCGGAACCCTGACAGGGATGAAGACCCAGTACTTC.

This clone was seen a handful of times. The rearrangement links TRBV28 to TRBJ2-7; TRBD2 agrees at 7 bases. V gave up 3 bases and J gave up 7 bases; unmatched junction bases: 9. This CDR3 contains 14 residues. The V gene's germline CDR1 is MDHEN and CDR2 SYDVKM. The CDR3 loop reads CASSFGGGPGEQYF. For the CDR3, the DNA is TGTGCCAGCAGTTTCGGGGGAGGGCCGGGGGAGCAGTACTTC.

This chain connects TRBV6-6 to TRBJ2-7; D unresolved. The CDR3 length is 15 residues. With 6 bases removed from V and 3 bases from J, the gap between germline ends came to 18 bases. Per germline, CDR1 MNHNY and CDR2 SVGAGI (reference sequence). The CDR3 DNA sequence: TGTGCCAGCAGACCCGGGTCATCTTACGACTACGAGCAGTACTTC. It yields the protein CASRPGSSYDYEQYF.

The chain joins TRBV7-3 to TRBJ1-2; 12 nucleotides agree with TRBD1. Losses at the gene ends were 2 bases for V and 8 bases for J; bases not matched to a gene: 6. The CDR3 is 15 amino acids. Looked up from germline, CDR1 is SGHTA and CDR2 is FQGTGA. The CDR3 region is CASSLAGQGAGGYTF. The CDR3 coding sequence is TGTGCCAGCAGCTTAGCGGGACAGGGGGCGGGAGGCTACACCTTC.

The chain recombines TRBV9 with TRBJ2-1, with D unresolved. CDR1 and CDR2 (germline): SGDLS, YYNGEE. V was cut by 0 bases and J by 8 bases, with 6 bases left in between. The CDR3 totals 12 residues. The CDR3 protein is CASSVDGHEQFF. The CDR3 region has the DNA TGTGCCAGCAGCGTAGACGGCCATGAGCAGTTCTTC.

The rearrangement links TRBV19 to TRBJ1-3; a possible D gene is TRBD1 (5 bases). The CDR3 has 15 amino acids. V lost 5 bases and J 0 bases, leaving 11 bases between the germline ends. Germline CDR1 LNHDA, CDR2 SQIVND (reference sequence). The CDR3 DNA is TGTGCCAGTAGTCTGGGACTCAACTCTGGAAACACCATATATTTT. Amino acid sequence: CASSLGLNSGNTIYF.

The chain couples TRBV28 to TRBJ2-1, with D possibly being TRBD2 (5 bases). The CDR3 extends over 14 amino acids. V was clipped by 5 bases and J by 4 bases, with 12 bases between them. Germline CDR1 and CDR2: MDHEN and SYDVKM. CDR3 sequence (DNA): TGTGCCAGCAGTACCGGACGGGGATACAATGAGCAGTTCTTC. It codes for CASSTGRGYNEQFF.

V usage is TRBV6-5 and J usage is TRBJ2-1; no reliable D call. The CDR3 has 11 amino acids. Trimming shortened V by 3 bases and J by 8 bases, and 5 bases separated the two germline ends. CDR1 MNHEY and CDR2 SVGAGI come from the germline V gene. CDR3 residues: CASSYFDEQFF. CDR3 nucleotide sequence: TGTGCCAGCAGTTATTTCGATGAGCAGTTCTTC.

This rearrangement joins TRBV7-2 to TRBJ2-7, with D possibly being TRBD1 (5 bases). The CDR3 has 14 amino acids. Germline V gene data show CDR1 as SGHTA and CDR2 as FQGNSA. Trimming took 0 bases from V and 4 from J, leaving 10 bases between them. The CDR3 region has the DNA TGTGCCAGCAGCTTAGCAAGGGGTAATTACGAGCAGTACTTC. Its translation is CASSLARGNYEQYF.

This chain links TRBV27 with TRBJ1-2; TRBD1 aligns across 8 bases. With 10 bases clipped from V and 6 bases from J, the junction kept 7 bases outside the gene matches. Germline-derived CDR1 and CDR2 are MNHEY and SMNVEV (reference sequence). This CDR3 contains 12 residues. CDR3 in DNA: TGTGCCACAAGACAGGGGAGGAATGGCTACACCTTC. Translation: CATRQGRNGYTF.

The chain employs TRBV6-5 and TRBJ2-7; the D call may be TRBD1 or TRBD2 (5 bases each). Per the germline V gene, CDR1 is MNHEY and CDR2 is SVGAGI. This CDR3 is 14 amino acids long. Trimming shortened V by 5 bases and J by 3 bases, and 14 bases separated the two germline ends. The CDR3 region is CASSPRDGYYEQYF. CDR3 nucleotides: TGTGCCAGCAGTCCCCGGGACGGCTACTACGAGCAGTACTTC.

The V and J genes are TRBV9 and TRBJ2-2; 7 bases map to TRBD2. The V and J ends lost 4 bases and 8 bases, in that order; junction bases with no gene match: 14. Germline V gene data show CDR1 as SGDLS and CDR2 as YYNGEE. The CDR3 is 16 residues long. The CDR3 sequence: CASSQGGVNLGGELFF. CDR3 DNA sequence: TGTGCCAGCAGCCAGGGAGGGGTTAATCTGGGAGGGGAGCTGTTTTTT.

Sample share makes this clone hyperexpanded. The gene calls are TRBV28 and TRBJ1-1; 11 bases are a match to TRBD1. V trimming: 5 bases; J trimming: 3 bases; junction bases outside the gene matches: 14. Germline lookup yields CDR1 MDHEN and CDR2 SYDVKM. The CDR3 extends over 18 amino acids. For the CDR3, the DNA is TGTGCCAGCAGTACCGGTTACCCGAGGGACAGGGGGGACACTGAAGCTTTCTTT. Protein: CASSTGYPRDRGDTEAFF.

V and J are TRBV27 and TRBJ2-5; D is unresolved. The J call is doubtful: the DNA matches TRBJ2-7 better. The CDR3 contains 14 residues. The V gene's germline CDR1 is MNHEY and CDR2 SMNVEV (reference sequence). The CDR3 nucleotides read TGTGCCAGCAGTTTATCGTTGACACACTACGAGCAGTACTTC. Its protein is CASSLSLTHYEQYF.

The rearrangement uses TRBV28 and TRBJ1-2; D unclear. Germline CDR1 is MDHEN and CDR2 is SYDVKM. Trimming left V 6 bases short and J 0 bases short, with 8 bases between. This CDR3 region has 13 residues. CDR3 in amino acids: CASRGLSNYGYTF. The CDR3 DNA reads TGTGCCAGCAGGGGCCTTTCTAACTATGGCTACACCTTC.

This clone has a handful of counts. The chain carries TRBV4-3 and TRBJ2-1; weak D call: TRBD2 (6 bases). Germline CDR1 LGHNA, CDR2 YSLEER. The V and J ends lost 3 bases and 4 bases respectively, with 13 bases between them. The CDR3 is made up of 15 amino acids. The CDR3 coding sequence is TGCGCCAGCAGCCACAATAGCGGAGATTACAATGAGCAGTTCTTC. It is translated as CASSHNSGDYNEQFF.

The chain uses TRBV13 and TRBJ1-1; unclear D gene. Germline V gene data show CDR1 as PRHDT and CDR2 as FYEKMQ (reference sequence). V was trimmed by 8 bases and J by 1 base, leaving 8 bases between them. There are 12 residues in the CDR3. CDR3 nucleotide sequence: TGTGCCAGCTCCCGGGGGAACACTGAAGCTTTCTTT. Its protein is CASSRGNTEAFF.

The chain is built from TRBV6-1 and TRBJ1-2; no reliable D call. Trimming stripped 3 bases from V and 9 bases from J, with 8 bases between. Germline-derived CDR1 and CDR2 are MNHNS and SASEGT. The CDR3 runs 11 residues. CDR3: CASSDPDSYTF. CDR3 bases: TGTGCCAGCAGTGACCCGGATAGCTACACCTTC.

This CDR3 is CASSVTYEQYF. The CDR3 coding sequence is TGTGCCAGCAGCGTTACCTACGAGCAGTACTTC. V and J are TRBV7-3 and TRBJ2-7; D gene unclear. The germline gives CDR1 SGHTA, CDR2 FQGTGA. Trimming pared 5 bases from V and 2 bases from J, leaving 4 bases between. This CDR3 has 11 amino acids.

The sample holds a few counts of this clone. The chain is built from TRBV2 and TRBJ2-5, with TRBD1 matching 8 bases. Germline V gene lookup returns CDR1 SNHLY and CDR2 FYNNEI. The J segment lost 4 bases and the V segment lost 2 bases, leaving 9 bases of the junction unmatched. CDR3 length: 16 amino acids. CDR3 nucleotide sequence: TGTGCCAGCAGTGAACCCGGACAGGGTTTGGGAGAGACCCAGTACTTC. As protein: CASSEPGQGLGETQYF.

The V and J genes are TRBV4-3 and TRBJ2-7; D gene unclear. V was pared by 0 bases and J by 3 bases, with 3 bases between. Germline V gene lookup returns CDR1 LGHNA and CDR2 YSLEER. This CDR3 has 12 amino acids. The CDR3 protein is CASSQDYYEQYF. CDR3 coding DNA: TGCGCCAGCAGCCAAGATTACTACGAGCAGTACTTC.

V usage is TRBV19 and J usage is TRBJ2-2; 11 bases match TRBD2. Germline CDR1 is LNHDA and CDR2 is SQIVND (reference sequence). Trimming at V came to 7 bases and at J to 7 bases, leaving 2 bases not matched to a gene. The CDR3 is 13 residues long. This CDR3 is CASTGTSGGELFF. The CDR3 bases are TGTGCCAGTACCGGGACTAGCGGCGGGGAGCTGTTTTTT.

The genes are TRBV7-8 and TRBJ2-1, with a possible D match to TRBD2 (5 bases). V was pared by 5 bases and J by 5 bases, with 13 bases between. The CDR3 spans 14 residues. In germline, CDR1 is SGHVS, CDR2 FQNEAQ. CDR3 sequence: CASSDRGKNNEQFF. The CDR3, as DNA: TGTGCCAGCAGCGATAGAGGGAAAAACAATGAGCAGTTCTTC.

The chain recombines TRBV19 with TRBJ1-5, with 9 bases matching TRBD1. The germline V gene encodes CDR1 LNHDA and CDR2 SQIVND (reference sequence). CDR3 size: 14 residues. After removal of 7 bases from V and 4 bases from J, the junction contained 5 bases not matched to a gene. In nucleotides, the CDR3 is TGTGCCAGTAAAGACAGGGGGTGGAATCAGCCCCAGCATTTT. Its protein is CASKDRGWNQPQHF. Full variable domain (rest looked up from reference TRBV19 and TRBJ1-5): DGGITQSPKYLFRKEGQNVTLSCEQNLNHDAMYWYRQDPGQGLRLIYYSQIVNDFQKGDIAEGYSVSREKKESFPLTVTSAQKNPTAFYLCASKDRGWNQPQHFGDGTRLSIL.

This sequence joins TRBV19 and TRBJ2-7; a weak D match, TRBD2 (5 bases). CDR1 is LNHDA and CDR2 is SQIVND in the germline V gene (reference sequence). Trimming left V 1 base short and J 2 bases short, with 9 bases between. CDR3 length: 14 residues. The CDR3 DNA reads as TGTGCCAGTAGTATAGGACGACTACCCTACGAGCAGTACTTC. This gives the protein CASSIGRLPYEQYF.

CDR3 sequence reads: CASSFGNIQYF. CDR3 sequence (DNA): TGTGCCAGCAGTTTCGGGAACATTCAGTACTTC. This chain joins TRBV27 and TRBJ2-4; D is unresolved. V was cut by 3 bases and J by 7 bases, with 4 bases left in between. Germline CDR1 is MNHEY and CDR2 is SMNVEV (reference sequence). CDR3 length: 11 amino acids.

This clone came up a few times. The chain joins TRBV7-9 to TRBJ1-2; 11 bases map to TRBD1. The CDR3 contains 15 residues. Per germline, CDR1 SEHNR and CDR2 FQNEAQ (reference sequence). The V gene end was trimmed by 5 bases and the J gene end by 4 bases; junction bases not matched to a gene: 6. CDR3 protein: CASSGQGAWGYGYTF. The CDR3 nucleotides are TGTGCCAGCAGCGGACAGGGGGCATGGGGCTATGGCTACACCTTC.